These T cell receptor beta chains were read from a single sample in a study of T-cell reconstitution after alpha-beta-depleted transplantation in children. TCRdb analysed the PCR reads with MiXCR anew, one entry per CDR3 protein. The table shows approximately 590,000 distinct CDR3 sequences, with 10% occurring only once. The material was PBMCs from the stem cell graft donor, obtained from the stem cell graft. These receptors originate from a human donor who donated a stem cell graft to a child with acute myeloid leukemia. The CDR3 runs from the conserved cysteine through the conserved F or W. The order of the fields is clone size, J gene, D gene, V gene, CDR3 DNA, CDR3 protein. The D gene is left open where the match is weak. Rows give clone size only sometimes, using once, few, many, or a class for an expanded clone.

. TRBJ2-3 TRBD2 TRBV27 TGTGCCAGCAGTTTACAAGCGGGAGAATCGGTCAATACGCAGTATTTT CASSLQAGESVNTQYF
few TRBJ2-5 . TRBV11-3 TGTGCCAGCAGCCCTAGGAGGCAGGGTTTCCAAGAGACCCAGTACTTC CASSPRRQGFQETQYF
few TRBJ1-5 . TRBV16 TGTGCCAGCAGCCCCCAGCCGGGGGGCAATCAGCCCCAGCATTTT CASSPQPGGNQPQHF
. TRBJ1-5 TRBD1 TRBV6-5 TGTGCCAGCAGTTACTCGACAGGGAACAATCAGCCCCAGCATTTT CASSYSTGNNQPQHF
. TRBJ2-2 . TRBV25-1 TGTGCCAGCAGTTCCATGGGCACCAACACCGGGGAGCTGTTTTTT CASSSMGTNTGELFF
. TRBJ1-2 . TRBV29-1 TGCAGCGTTGTGTGGCGGAACTATGGCTACACCTTC CSVVWRNYGYTF
few TRBJ2-7 . TRBV9 TGTGCCAGCAGCCCCCCAGCACCAGGCTACGAGCAGTACTTC CASSPPAPGYEQYF
many TRBJ2-7 . TRBV12-3/TRBV12-4 TGTGCCAGCAGGCGAGCCCCGGGACTCCCTCCAGTAGAGCAGTACTTC CASRRAPGLPPVEQYF
many TRBJ2-1 . TRBV9 TGTGCCAGCAGCGTAGGTGGGGACCCCTACAATGAGCAGTTCTTC CASSVGGDPYNEQFF
many TRBJ2-7 TRBD2 TRBV12-3/TRBV12-4 TGTGCCAGCAGTTCAAACTTGCTAGCGGCGAGCTCCTACGAGCAGTACTTC CASSSNLLAASSYEQYF
. TRBJ2-7 TRBD1 TRBV20-1 TGCAGTGCTCACAGCCGGGGACAGGGAGGAGGCGAGCAGTACTTC CSAHSRGQGGGEQYF
. TRBJ2-7 . TRBV6-5 TGTGCCAGCAGTTACATGACTAGTGGCGGGGACGAGCAGTACTTC CASSYMTSGGDEQYF
many TRBJ2-5 TRBD1 TRBV7-2 TGTGCCAGCAGCCCCACTCCGGGACAGGGAGAGACCCAGTACTTC CASSPTPGQGETQYF
few TRBJ1-2 . TRBV3-1 TGTGCCAGCAGCCTATATACAAGGACAGCATATGGCTACACCTTC CASSLYTRTAYGYTF
few TRBJ2-4 TRBD2 TRBV18 TGTGCCAGCTCACCAACGGGACTAGCGGGAGGACAATTAGCCAAAAACATTCAGTACTTC CASSPTGLAGGQLAKNIQYF
many TRBJ2-2 . TRBV4-3 TGCGCCAGCAGCCAAGAAAGTAGCAGGACCGGGGAGCTGTTTTTT CASSQESSRTGELFF
many TRBJ2-1 TRBD2 TRBV20-1 TGCAGTGCTAGTCGAGCGGGAGTTGACAATGAGCAGTTCTTC CSASRAGVDNEQFF
many TRBJ1-1 . TRBV29-1 TGCAGCGTTATGGGAAACAAAGACCCGAACACTGAAGCTTTCTTT CSVMGNKDPNTEAFF
. TRBJ2-5 . TRBV3-1 TGTGCCAGCAGCTTTACCGGGCCCGCGTCAAAGTACTTC CASSFTGPASKYF
few TRBJ2-7 . TRBV29-1 TGCAGCGTTGAAGAACCGGGACCGGCCTCCTACGAGCAGTACTTC CSVEEPGPASYEQYF
. TRBJ2-7 . TRBV10-3 TGTGCCATCAGTGAGTCCCAGGGCGGCAACTACGAGCAGTACTTC CAISESQGGNYEQYF
few TRBJ2-1 TRBD2 TRBV6-4 TGTGCCAGCAGTGACGGCGGGAGTCCCTCTGAGCAGTTCTTC CASSDGGSPSEQFF
few TRBJ2-7 TRBD2 TRBV15 TGTGCCACCAGCAGCTACGGACTAGCGGGGCACCTCGAGCAGTACTTC CATSSYGLAGHLEQYF
few TRBJ2-5 TRBD2 TRBV10-3 TGTGCCATCAGTGAGTCTGGGACTAGCGCACCGACCCAGTACTTC CAISESGTSAPTQYF
. TRBJ2-2 . TRBV3-1 TGTGCCAGCAGCCAAGAGGGGGGCCCGAGTGGGGAGCTGTTTTTT CASSQEGGPSGELFF
. TRBJ1-1 . TRBV24-1 TGTGCCACCAGTGATCCCCGAAAGGGGAGCACTGAAGCTTTCTTT CATSDPRKGSTEAFF
few TRBJ2-7 TRBD2 TRBV27 TGTGCCAGCAGTTTAGCGGCTAGCGGCTACGAGCAGTACTTC CASSLAASGYEQYF
few TRBJ2-4 . TRBV29-1 TGCAGCGTTGAAGACAGGGACGGCCCAAACATTCAGTACTTC CSVEDRDGPNIQYF
. TRBJ2-1 TRBD2 TRBV7-9 TGTGCCAGCAGCGCCACTGAGCGGGAGAGTTGGTGGGAGCAGTTCTTC CASSATERESWWEQFF
. TRBJ1-2 TRBD1 TRBV19 TGCGCCAGTAGTGCCGCGGGGACAGGGGTTGTTTATGGCTACACCTTC CASSAAGTGVVYGYTF
few TRBJ2-3 . TRBV12-3/TRBV12-4 TGTGCCAGCAGTTTCCGTCGAGGCGGGCTGGGCACAGATACGCAGTATTTT CASSFRRGGLGTDTQYF
many TRBJ2-7 TRBD1 TRBV29-1 TGCAGCGTTGGACAGGGGGGTTACGAGCAGTACTTC CSVGQGGYEQYF
few TRBJ2-3 . TRBV4-2 TGTGCCAGCAGCCAAGTTAGAGGAGGGGTCACAGATACGCAGTATTTT CASSQVRGGVTDTQYF
few TRBJ2-6 TRBD1 TRBV7-9 TGTGCCAGCAGACCAACAGGGGGCGCTGGGGCCAACGTCCTGACTTTC CASRPTGGAGANVLTF
few TRBJ2-7 TRBD2 TRBV5-1 TGCGCCAGCAAAGTCAGCGGGACCTACGAGCAGTACTTC CASKVSGTYEQYF
few TRBJ2-3 TRBD2 TRBV5-1 TGCGCCAGCAGCTTTCTAGCGGGACAACCAGATACGCAGTATTTT CASSFLAGQPDTQYF
. TRBJ1-1 . TRBV29-1 TGCAGCGTTGTAGGACAGACGAACACTGAAGCTTTCTTT CSVVGQTNTEAFF
many TRBJ2-7 . TRBV5-1 TGCGCCAGCAGCCTTGGCATGGCAGGGACCTACGAGCAGTACTTC CASSLGMAGTYEQYF
. TRBJ2-1 . TRBV19 TGTGCCAGTAGGAGGGGGACGTTCGGTGCGCAGTTCTTC CASRRGTFGAQFF
many TRBJ2-5 TRBD2 TRBV4-2 TGTGCCAGCAGGGGTACTAGCGGGACACCCCAAGAGACCCAGTACTTC CASRGTSGTPQETQYF
many TRBJ1-6 . TRBV5-1 TGCGCCAGCAGCTTGACAGGGAGCTCCTATAATTCACCCCTCCACTTT CASSLTGSSYNSPLHF
. TRBJ2-2 TRBD2 TRBV9 TGTGCCAGCAGCGCCCCTGGGCGGGAGATAGACACCGGGGAGCTGTTTTTT CASSAPGREIDTGELFF
few TRBJ2-7 TRBD2 TRBV7-2 TGTGCCAGCAGCTTATTGGGGGGACTACGGTACGAGCAGTACTTC CASSLLGGLRYEQYF
many TRBJ1-1 . TRBV25-1 TGTGCCAGCAGTGAACAATCCCAGGCTTTCTTT CASSEQSQAFF
. TRBJ2-1 TRBD2 TRBV29-1 TGCAGCGCCTTGGGACTAGCGGGAGGATCAAGTATCGAGCAGTTCTTC CSALGLAGGSSIEQFF
. TRBJ2-2 . TRBV24-1 TGTGCCACCAGTGATGTCACAGCGAACACCGGGGAGCTGTTTTTT CATSDVTANTGELFF
many TRBJ1-4 . TRBV29-1 TGCAGCGTTAGTGGGACTGGTGATGAAAAACTGTTTTTT CSVSGTGDEKLFF